The 25 T cell receptor beta chains below were found in one sample sequenced in a study of T cells of healthy individuals. TCRdb reprocessed the 5' RACE reads with MiXCR, giving one entry per CDR3 protein. The table includes tens of thousands of distinct CDR3 sequences, about 4.8% detected once. The receptor source for this set is a female donor in good health.

CDR3 in DNA: TGTGCCAGCAGCTTGCAGGGGGCTAGCACCGGGGAGCTGTTTTTT. Translating it yields CASSLQGASTGELFF. The chain carries TRBV7-3 and TRBJ2-2; 8 nucleotides agree with TRBD1. The CDR3 consists of 15 residues. In germline, CDR1 is SGHTA, CDR2 FQGTGA. The ends lost 3 bases at V and 4 bases at J; junction bases unmatched: 4.

This clonotype was seen at least ten times. The V and J genes are TRBV20-1 and TRBJ1-5; TRBD1 agrees at 9 bases. The germline V gene encodes CDR1 DFQATT and CDR2 SNEGSKA (reference sequence). Trimming took 3 bases from V and 4 from J; bases not matched to a gene: 4. CDR3 length equals 14 residues. CDR3 DNA sequence: TGCAGTGCTAGTGGGGACAGGGTTAATCAGCCCCAGCATTTT. It specifies CSASGDRVNQPQHF.

This clonotype came up many times. The CDR3 loop is CASSPTSGRPYEQYF. The CDR3 coding sequence is TGTGCCAGCAGTCCTACTAGCGGGAGGCCCTACGAGCAGTACTTC. V is TRBV12-3 or TRBV12-4 and J is TRBJ2-7; 12 nucleotides align to TRBD2. J was trimmed by 2 bases and V by 5 bases; bases with no gene match: 4. The CDR3 has 15 amino acids.

This clonotype was seen ten or more times. This chain joins TRBV13 and TRBJ1-4; no clear D. The ends were cut back, 4 bases at V and 7 bases at J, with 13 bases in the middle. The CDR3 is made up of 14 amino acids. CDR1 is PRHDT, CDR2 FYEKMQ, per germline (reference sequence). The CDR3 loop reads CASSSDQAREKLFF. The CDR3 DNA follows: TGTGCCAGCAGCTCGGACCAAGCGCGTGAAAAACTGTTTTTT. Full variable domain (missing parts from reference TRBV13 and TRBJ1-4): AAGVIQSPRHLIKEKRETATLKCYPIPRHDTVYWYQQGPGQDPQFLISFYEKMQSDKGSIPDRFSAQQFSDYHSELNMSSLELGDSALYFCASSSDQAREKLFFGSGTQLSVL.

This clonotype was seen many times. The V gene is TRBV6-2 or TRBV6-3, the J gene TRBJ1-1, with D possibly TRBD1 on 5 matching bases. Germline CDR1 MNHEY, CDR2 SVGEGT. The CDR3 extends over 13 amino acids. Trimming took 2 bases from V and 5 from J, leaving 9 bases between them. The CDR3 DNA reads as TGTGCCAGCAGTTACGGGGGGGGAACTGAAGCTTTCTTT. Protein sequence: CASSYGGGTEAFF.

This clonotype was recorded at least ten times. J is TRBJ2-7 and V is TRBV27, with 12 bases matching TRBD2. The CDR3 extends over 16 amino acids. CDR1 is MNHEY, CDR2 SMNVEV, per germline (reference sequence). Germline trimming cut 2 bases from V and 5 bases from J; bases unmatched to any gene: 7. The CDR3 bases are TGTGCCAGCAGTTTAAGGGCTAGCGGGAGGGCTGACGAGCAGTACTTC. Its translation is CASSLRASGRADEQYF.

Concerning this clonotype itself: The junction shows a germline mismatch at one end, possibly a read error. The chain joins TRBV6-6 to TRBJ2-6; 7 bases are shared with TRBD1. The CDR3 is 18 residues long. Looked up from germline, CDR1 is MNHNY and CDR2 is SVGAGI (reference sequence). CDR3 nucleotides: TGTGCCAGCAGCTACTCGGACAGGCCCCATTCTGGGGCCAACGTCCTGACTTTC. It codes for CASSYSDRPHSGANVLTF.

The V and J genes are TRBV6-5 and TRBJ2-5; tentatively, D is TRBD1 (6 bases). CDR3 size: 13 residues. Per germline, CDR1 MNHEY and CDR2 SVGAGI. Trimming shortened V by 1 base and J by 5 bases, and 8 bases separated the two germline ends. The CDR3 region has the DNA TGTGCCAGCAGTTACTGGCAGGGGGAGACCCAGTACTTC. Translated, it gives CASSYWQGETQYF.

This clonotype was detected many times. The chain has TRBV14 and TRBJ2-3; D remains ambiguous. Germline CDR1 and CDR2: SGHDN and FVKESK. This CDR3 region has 13 residues. Trimming cost V 4 bases and J 3 bases, with 8 bases left between them. CDR3 protein: CASSPIGTDTQYF. The CDR3 coding sequence is TGTGCCAGCAGCCCCATCGGAACAGATACGCAGTATTTT. Drawing the rest from reference TRBV14 and TRBJ2-3, the complete variable domain is EAGVTQFPSHSVIEKGQTVTLRCDPISGHDNLYWYRRVMGKEIKFLLHFVKESKQDESGMPNNRFLAERTGGTYSTLKVQPAELEDSGVYFCASSPIGTDTQYFGPGTRLTVL.

This chain joins TRBV4-3 and TRBJ2-1; D unresolved. Germline V gene data show CDR1 as LGHNA and CDR2 as YSLEER. The CDR3 covers 12 residues. Trimming left V 5 bases short and J 5 bases short, with 7 bases between. This CDR3 reads CASSLTHNEQFF. The CDR3, as DNA: TGCGCCAGCAGCTTAACGCACAATGAGCAGTTCTTC.

CDR3 amino acids: CASSTLSGTAVNGYTF. CDR3 DNA sequence: TGTGCCAGCAGTACCCTCTCCGGGACAGCCGTAAATGGCTACACCTTC. The J gene is TRBJ1-2, the V gene TRBV25-1, with 7 bases matching TRBD1. Germline lookup yields CDR1 MGHDK and CDR2 SYGVNS. V trimming: 5 bases; J trimming: 6 bases; junction bases outside the gene matches: 15. The CDR3 runs 16 residues.

The sample holds many counts of this clonotype. The rearrangement uses TRBV13 and TRBJ2-7; no reliable D call. CDR1 PRHDT and CDR2 FYEKMQ come from the germline V gene (reference sequence). The V end lost 0 bases, the J end lost 2 bases, and 8 bases lay between the germline ends. This CDR3 is built from 14 residues. CDR3 in amino acids: CASSLGDVTYEQYF. In DNA form, the CDR3 reads TGTGCCAGCAGCTTAGGGGACGTAACCTACGAGCAGTACTTC.

This clonotype was observed many times. This chain uses TRBV20-1 with TRBJ2-3, with 16 bases matching TRBD2. Trimming at V came to 1 base and at J to 11 bases, leaving 15 bases not matched to a gene. This CDR3 region has 18 residues. In germline, CDR1 is DFQATT, CDR2 SNEGSKA (reference sequence). This CDR3 is CSARVPGLAGGRYFVQYF. Here the CDR3 DNA reads TGCAGTGCTAGAGTCCCGGGACTAGCGGGAGGGAGATATTTTGTGCAGTATTTT.

This clonotype has a handful of counts. The rearrangement uses TRBV10-2 and TRBJ1-1, with D unresolved. The CDR3 runs to 12 residues. With 6 bases removed from V and 4 bases from J, the gap between germline ends came to 9 bases. Germline V CDR1 and CDR2: WSHSY, SAAADI. CDR3 region: CASRDGPTEAFF. CDR3 sequence (DNA): TGCGCCAGCAGGGACGGACCCACTGAAGCTTTCTTT.

In this sample, this clonotype turned up a few times. V gene TRBV6-5 combines with J gene TRBJ1-6, with D hard to call. V lost 6 bases to trimming and J lost 7 bases, with 10 bases between them. This CDR3 is built from 13 residues. Germline CDR1 is MNHEY and CDR2 is SVGAGI. CDR3 nucleotide sequence: TGTGCCAGCAGATGGAGCGCCAATTCACCCCTCCACTTT. It specifies CASRWSANSPLHF.

This clonotype came up many times. The V gene is TRBV5-6, the J gene TRBJ1-1; 9 bases fit TRBD1. This CDR3 is 15 amino acids long. Looked up from germline, CDR1 is SGHDT and CDR2 is YYEEEE. V shed 4 bases, J shed 1 base, and the junction held 5 bases outside the gene matches. CDR3 protein: CASSTGQGSNTEAFF. DNA of the CDR3: TGTGCCAGCAGCACGGGACAGGGATCGAACACTGAAGCTTTCTTT.

The V and J genes are TRBV7-9 and TRBJ2-1; no clear D gene. The CDR3 is 14 amino acids. Germline-derived CDR1 and CDR2 are SEHNR and FQNEAQ (reference sequence). V lost 7 bases, J lost 0 bases, and 10 bases lay in between. CDR3 sequence: CASTPRHSYNEQFF. CDR3 nucleotide sequence: TGTGCCAGCACCCCACGACACTCCTACAATGAGCAGTTCTTC.

Many counts were recorded for this clonotype. The chain carries TRBV14 and TRBJ2-3, with TRBD2 identical over 12 bases. Germline assignment: CDR1 SGHDN and CDR2 FVKESK. The CDR3 has 15 residues. With V trimmed by 3 bases and J by 4 bases, 2 bases remained unmatched. The CDR3 DNA follows: TGTGCCAGCAGCCAGACTAGCGGGAGACCAGATACGCAGTATTTT. Its protein is CASSQTSGRPDTQYF.

This clonotype was counted ten times or more. The chain recombines TRBV29-1 with TRBJ2-5; D unresolved. The V gene lost 6 bases and the J gene lost 2 bases, with 10 bases spanning the gap. The CDR3 runs 12 residues. Germline CDR1 reads SQVTM; CDR2 reads ANQGSEA. CDR3 sequence (DNA): TGCAGCGTCAAACAGAGTCAAGAGACCCAGTACTTC. As protein: CSVKQSQETQYF. The full variable domain, in which reference TRBV29-1 and TRBJ2-5 provide the parts outside the CDR3, is SAVISQKPSRDICQRGTSLTIQCQVDSQVTMMFWYRQQPGQSLTLIATANQGSEATYESGFVIDKFPISRPNLTFSTLTVSNMSPEDSSIYLCSVKQSQETQYFGPGTRLLVL.

Ten or more counts support this clonotype. The chain uses TRBV4-1 and TRBJ1-5, with D possibly TRBD1 on 5 matching bases. V was clipped by 0 bases and J by 5 bases, with 11 bases between them. The germline V gene encodes CDR1 MGHRA and CDR2 YSYEKL. The CDR3 covers 15 residues. CDR3 sequence (DNA): TGCGCCAGCAGCCAAGAGTTACAGGCCTATCAGCCCCAGCATTTT. This sequence encodes CASSQELQAYQPQHF.

This clonotype has a count of ten or more. This chain connects TRBV6-2 or TRBV6-3 to TRBJ1-1, with D uncertain. This CDR3 is built from 13 residues. Germline-derived CDR1 and CDR2 are MNHEY and SVGEGT. Trimming removed 6 bases from V and 0 bases from J, with 8 bases in between. DNA for the CDR3: TGTGCCAGCAGCCGACCGCTGAACACTGAAGCTTTCTTT. This translates into CASSRPLNTEAFF.

This clonotype was seen a few times. The genes are TRBV5-1 and TRBJ1-1; D remains unclear. The CDR3 runs to 11 residues. CDR1 and CDR2 (germline): SGHRS, YFSETQ. Trimming removed 0 bases from V and 8 bases from J, with 5 bases in between. CDR3 sequence reads: CASSLGGEAFF. DNA of the CDR3: TGCGCCAGCAGCTTGGGGGGAGAAGCTTTCTTT.

The table lists this clonotype with a few counts. The V and J genes are TRBV2 and TRBJ2-3; 7 nucleotides align to TRBD2. Looked up from germline, CDR1 is SNHLY and CDR2 is FYNNEI. Trimming removed 2 bases from V and 6 bases from J; junction bases left unmatched: 5. The CDR3 totals 14 residues. The CDR3 DNA reads TGTGCCAGCAGTGAATCTGCGGGAGCTGATACGCAGTATTTT. It encodes CASSESAGADTQYF.

V and J are TRBV7-9 and TRBJ2-1, with TRBD2 identical over 8 bases. J gave up 9 bases and V 5 bases, and 6 bases lay outside the gene matches. CDR3 length equals 13 residues. Germline V CDR1 and CDR2: SEHNR, FQNEAQ (reference sequence). This chain's CDR3 is CASSPGLDPEQFF. In DNA, the CDR3 is TGTGCCAGCAGCCCGGGACTAGACCCTGAGCAGTTCTTC.

This clonotype was detected many times. The chain combines TRBV20-1 with TRBJ2-1, with TRBD2 as a possible D gene (5 bases). V was clipped by 0 bases and J by 8 bases, with 11 bases between them. The CDR3 sequence is 13 residues long. CDR1 is DFQATT, CDR2 SNEGSKA, per germline (reference sequence). This CDR3 reads CSARDNLGDEQFF. The CDR3 DNA is TGCAGTGCTAGAGATAATTTGGGAGATGAGCAGTTCTTC.